These T cell receptor beta chains were read from a single sample in a study of T-cell memory formation after mild COVID-19. MiXCR was run by TCRdb on the 5' RACE reads, yielding one entry per CDR3 protein. The sample has more than 300,000 distinct CDR3 sequences; less than 25% are singletons. Sample: PBMCs or a T cell subset sorted from them (not recorded which). Receptors originate from a man aged 18 to 29 who had mild COVID-19 (a few samples of this study predate the infection). Cell type and time point are not known. The conserved cysteine and the conserved F or W are not part of the CDR3 here. D genes are given only for firm matches. For some rows the clone size is stated as once, few or many, or as a class when expanded; others skip it.

TRBJ1-1	-	TRBV20-1	-	SARRRENTEAF
TRBJ1-1	TRBD1	TRBV6-5	many	ASSQGTAMNTEAF
TRBJ2-3	-	TRBV7-9	-	ASSLLQGSTDTQY
TRBJ1-1	-	TRBV5-1	-	ASRSVYRGRAGTEAF
TRBJ2-5	-	TRBV5-6	-	ASTFRGRETQY
TRBJ2-1	TRBD2	TRBV20-1	few	SAPGLAGDNEQF
TRBJ1-5	-	TRBV27	few	ASSSRDNNQPQH
TRBJ1-4	-	TRBV12-5	few	ARPVNEKLF
TRBJ2-1	TRBD1	TRBV7-3	-	ASSLWGQGIVRNEQF
TRBJ2-1	TRBD2	TRBV20-1	-	SARDLLAGGTEQF
TRBJ2-7	TRBD1	TRBV12-3/TRBV12-4	-	ASSPGTGNLREQY
TRBJ2-3	TRBD2	TRBV11-2	-	ASSFTSGGLDTQY
TRBJ2-3	-	TRBV28	-	ASSRWRGLSDTQY
TRBJ2-3	TRBD2	TRBV9	few	ASSPSLAGGVDTQY
TRBJ1-2	-	TRBV19	few	ASRPGDYGYT
TRBJ2-2	-	TRBV12-3/TRBV12-4	-	ASSGQWGAGELF
TRBJ2-2	TRBD2	TRBV6-5	few	ASSASSGATGELF
TRBJ1-2	TRBD1	TRBV29-1	-	SVEDPDRGLSSYGYT
TRBJ2-7	-	TRBV12-3/TRBV12-4	many	ASSLVYEQY
TRBJ1-2	-	TRBV6-2/TRBV6-3	-	ASSYARNGYT
TRBJ1-1	TRBD1	TRBV6-2/TRBV6-3	-	ASSESRDRNTEAF
TRBJ1-1	TRBD1	TRBV5-1	-	ASSLADRENTEAF
TRBJ2-3	TRBD2	TRBV28	few	ASSSPSGGGSDTQY
TRBJ1-1	-	TRBV13	few	ASSLGGVGGEAF
TRBJ1-2	-	TRBV12-5	few	ASGFWGFHT
TRBJ1-1	-	TRBV30	few	AWTAGFGGEAF
TRBJ1-3	-	TRBV12-3/TRBV12-4	few	ASSPGNTIY
TRBJ1-1	-	TRBV20-1	few	SARYGNTEAF
TRBJ1-1	TRBD1	TRBV5-1	few	ASSAGTANTEAF
TRBJ2-1	TRBD2	TRBV4-3	-	ASSPIGGAYNEQF
TRBJ2-2	-	TRBV15	many	ATSRDREWDGELF
TRBJ2-1	TRBD2	TRBV4-1	-	ASSQALGLAGDEQF
TRBJ2-3	-	TRBV12-3/TRBV12-4	many	ASSLGGGDHLGQY
TRBJ1-3	-	TRBV6-5	-	ASTPRASSSGNTIY
TRBJ1-3	-	TRBV3-1	-	ASSQLPSSGNTIY
TRBJ2-1	-	TRBV5-1	-	ASSLRSAVGDNEQF
TRBJ2-3	TRBD2	TRBV12-3/TRBV12-4	few	ASSLMGLAGGRTDTQY